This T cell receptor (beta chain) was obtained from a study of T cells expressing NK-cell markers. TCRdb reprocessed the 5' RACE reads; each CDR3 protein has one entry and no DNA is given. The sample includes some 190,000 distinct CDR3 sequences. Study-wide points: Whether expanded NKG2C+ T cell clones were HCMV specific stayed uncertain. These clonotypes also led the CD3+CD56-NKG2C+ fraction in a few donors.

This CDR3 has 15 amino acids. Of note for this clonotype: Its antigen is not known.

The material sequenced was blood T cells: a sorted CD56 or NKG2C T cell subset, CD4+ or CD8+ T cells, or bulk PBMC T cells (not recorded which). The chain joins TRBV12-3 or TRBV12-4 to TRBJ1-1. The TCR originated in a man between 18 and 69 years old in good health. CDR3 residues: CASSLTAGRWTEAFF.